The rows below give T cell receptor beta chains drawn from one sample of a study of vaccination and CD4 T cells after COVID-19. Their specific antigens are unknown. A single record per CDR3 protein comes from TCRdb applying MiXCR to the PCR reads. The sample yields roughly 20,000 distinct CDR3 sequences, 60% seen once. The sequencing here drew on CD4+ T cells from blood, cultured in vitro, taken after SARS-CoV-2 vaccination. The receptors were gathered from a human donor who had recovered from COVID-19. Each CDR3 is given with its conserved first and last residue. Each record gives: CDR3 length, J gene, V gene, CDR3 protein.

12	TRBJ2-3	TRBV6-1	CASRDSTDTQYF
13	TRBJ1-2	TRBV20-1	CSAPQGAGVGYTF
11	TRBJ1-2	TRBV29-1	CSVDRAGGYTF
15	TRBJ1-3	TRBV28	CASSFAGPGGNTIYF
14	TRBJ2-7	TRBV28	CASSSRDRVYEQYF
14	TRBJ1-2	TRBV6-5	CASSYEGRGTGYTF
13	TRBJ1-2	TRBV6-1	CASRPDRASRYTF
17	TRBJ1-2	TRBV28	CASTVMGQGAYYYGYTF
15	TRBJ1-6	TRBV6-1	CASTRVGKGNSPLHF
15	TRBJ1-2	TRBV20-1	CSAARTGEANYGYTF
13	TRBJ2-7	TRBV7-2	CASSPQGTYEQYF
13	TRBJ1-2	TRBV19	CASQPDRRYGYTF
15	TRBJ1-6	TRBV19	CASEGQGANNSPLHF
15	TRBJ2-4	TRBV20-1	CSATSIAGGRNIQYF
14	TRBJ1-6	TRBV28	CASSLTGDNSPLHF
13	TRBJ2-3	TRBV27	CASSLRTQDTQYF
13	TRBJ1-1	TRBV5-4	CASSIMDGDAAFF
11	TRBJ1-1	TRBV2	CASSEAGQEFF
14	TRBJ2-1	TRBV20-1	CSARGWRNLNEQFF
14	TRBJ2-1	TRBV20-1	CSAPFADRYNEQFF
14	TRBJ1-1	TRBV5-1	CASSRGQGGTEAFF
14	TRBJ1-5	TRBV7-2	CASSSRWGNQPQHF